The 10 T cell receptor beta chains below come from one sample, sequenced in a study of blood T cell repertoires in COVID-19 (dated by TCRdb to 2019 to 2021). Receptor amplification or capture employed the immunoSEQ multiplex PCR assay. The clones in this table, taken by TCRdb from immuneACCESS, are in-frame only. Not every clone is retained; where verified, under half of the shortfall comes from an unresolved V gene, and the cause of the rest is unknown. Within this sample are some 290,000 clones, with approximately 81% of them counted one time only. About 2.9% of the sample is held by the ten biggest clonotypes. The specimen was peripheral blood. All receptors derive from a woman aged 60 to 75 with active or convalescent COVID-19.

CDR3 coding DNA: TGTGCCAGCAGCTTAGCGGGCCCGTCCAGCGGCTACACCTTC. Translated: CASSLAGPSSGYTF. The V gene is TRBV7-2, the J gene TRBJ1-2; D not resolved. The CDR3 totals 14 residues. Germline CDR1 is SGHTA and CDR2 is FQGNSA. Trimming removed 0 bases from V and 8 bases from J, with 13 bases in between.

This clone was seen just once. J is TRBJ1-1 and V is TRBV10-3, with 7 bases that match TRBD1. J gave up 1 base and V 6 bases, and 5 bases lay outside the gene matches. The CDR3 has 14 amino acids. Germline V gene lookup returns CDR1 ENHRY and CDR2 SYGVKD. CDR3 protein: CAISSRTGNTEAFF. In DNA form, the CDR3 reads TGTGCCATCAGCTCTAGGACAGGGAACACTGAAGCTTTCTTT.

CDR3 residues: CASSLGLAGFWSSYNEQFF. For the CDR3, the DNA is TGCGCCAGCAGCTTGGGACTAGCGGGGTTTTGGAGCTCCTACAATGAGCAGTTCTTC. The chain has TRBV5-1 and TRBJ2-1; 11 bases agree with TRBD2. From germline, CDR1 is SGHRS and CDR2 YFSETQ. The CDR3 runs 19 residues. V lost 0 bases and J lost 0; bases outside the gene matches: 8.

The chain joins TRBV12-5 to TRBJ2-6; D ambiguous. V was trimmed by 0 bases and J by 0 bases, leaving 6 bases between them. CDR3 length: 16 amino acids. Germline V gene lookup returns CDR1 LGHNT and CDR2 FRNRAP. The CDR3 DNA follows: TGTGCTAGTGGTTTGGTCGCGAGCTCTGGGGCCAACGTCCTGACTTTC. The encoded protein is CASGLVASSGANVLTF.

The chain links TRBV11-2 to TRBJ2-7, with TRBD1 as a possible D gene (6 bases). The CDR3 is made up of 12 amino acids. The germline CDR1 and CDR2 sequences are SGHAT and FQNNGV. V was cut by 5 bases and J by 3 bases, with 8 bases left in between. CDR3 nucleotide sequence: TGTGCCAGCAGCGGACAGAGCTACGAGCAGTACTTC. Translating it yields CASSGQSYEQYF.

The rearrangement uses TRBV18 and TRBJ2-3; D gene unclear. The CDR3 extends over 12 amino acids. Germline assignment: CDR1 KGHSH and CDR2 LQKENI. The V end lost 3 bases, the J end lost 2 bases, and 3 bases lay between the germline ends. The DNA for the CDR3 is TGTGCCAGCTCACCCTACACAGATACGCAGTATTTT. Translated: CASSPYTDTQYF.

The J gene is TRBJ2-6, the V gene TRBV5-1; a possible D gene is TRBD1 (6 bases). The V gene's germline CDR1 is SGHRS and CDR2 YFSETQ. The CDR3 totals 16 residues. V was shortened by 2 bases and J by 1 base, with 10 bases between the two germline ends. The CDR3: CASSLGRGSGANVLTF. In nucleotides, the CDR3 is TGCGCCAGCAGCTTAGGCAGGGGATCTGGGGCCAACGTCCTGACTTTC. Variable domain in full (rest from reference TRBV5-1 and TRBJ2-6): KAGVTQTPRYLIKTRGQQVTLSCSPISGHRSVSWYQQTPGQGLQFLFEYFSETQRNKGNFPGRFSGRQFSNSRSEMNVSTLELGDSALYLCASSLGRGSGANVLTFGAGSRLTVL.

About this clone itself: Within the sample, other DNA sequences also encode this same CDR3. This rearrangement joins TRBV5-1 to TRBJ2-5; D not resolved. Germline V CDR1 and CDR2: SGHRS, YFSETQ. The CDR3 runs to 13 residues. Between the trimmed V and J ends, which lost 0 bases and 1 base, there was a span of 4 bases. The chain's CDR3 is CASSLGSQETQYF. The CDR3 bases are TGCGCCAGCAGCTTGGGCAGCCAAGAGACCCAGTACTTC.

CDR3 residues: CASSRGNLRGADTQYF. The CDR3 DNA sequence: TGTGCCAGCAGCCGGGGAAATCTCAGGGGCGCAGATACGCAGTATTTT. The genes are TRBV3-1 (or the pseudogene TRBV3-2) and TRBJ2-3; tentative D call: TRBD1 (6 bases). Germline CDR1 LGHDT, CDR2 YNNKEL (reference sequence). With 4 bases removed from V and 4 bases from J, the gap between germline ends came to 18 bases. The CDR3 runs 16 residues.

The rearrangement links TRBV6-5 to TRBJ1-2; D not resolved. The CDR3 contains 12 residues. The germline V and J ends were trimmed by 5 bases and 0 bases, with 4 bases remaining between them. Germline V gene sequence: CDR1 MNHEY, CDR2 SVGAGI. CDR3 DNA: TGTGCCAGCAGTCGTACTAACTATGGCTACACCTTC. This encodes CASSRTNYGYTF.